This T cell receptor beta chain was identified in a study of identifying expanded T cells in peripheral blood. General observations from the study: Differentially abundant clones: approximately 1.3 between replicates, about 15 at around 2 weeks, 19 to 20 at four. Clone count variance between approximately 2-week samples rose with total template count.

A remark on this clone: Its specificity is unknown.

This CDR3 is built from 16 residues. Germline CDR1 is SGHTA and CDR2 is FQGTGA. V lost 1 base to trimming and J lost 0 bases, with 11 bases between them. Only in-frame clones appear in the TCRdb table, and some are missing; sequencing was by immunoSEQ multiplex PCR. The table shows some 78,000 clones, with just under 85% occurring only once. Collection occurred without any documented infections or immune events in donors. Sequencing was carried out using blood. The rearrangement uses TRBV7-3 and TRBJ2-3; D is undetermined. The sequence derives from a person aged 18 to 75 in good health. CDR3 nucleotide sequence: TGTGCCAGCAGCTTAATCGCCGGACCTAGCACAGATACGCAGTATTTT. This gives the protein CASSLIAGPSTDTQYF.